Presented here are 3 T cell receptor beta chains from one specimen sequenced in a study of T cells in localized non-small cell lung cancer. Generated by immunoSEQ multiplex PCR, the TCRdb table keeps only in-frame clones and is missing some. Among over 35,000 clones, approximately 80% were seen once, and the ten largest hold less than 9.5%. The sequenced sample was peripheral blood mononuclear cells, obtained before any cancer treatment. All receptors come from a male donor at least 60 years old with stage II lung adenocarcinoma.

The chain has TRBV5-6 and TRBJ1-2; D gene ambiguous. Looked up from germline, CDR1 is SGHDT and CDR2 is YYEEEE. The CDR3 loop spans 16 amino acids. Trimming removed 0 bases from V and 6 bases from J, with 18 bases in between. CDR3 sequence (DNA): TGTGCCAGCAGCTTGGCGTTTGGAAGGGCAACCAATGGCTACACCTTC. As protein: CASSLAFGRATNGYTF. The full variable domain, rest sourced from reference TRBV5-6 and TRBJ1-2, is DAGVTQSPTHLIKTRGQQVTLRCSPKSGHDTVSWYQQALGQGPQFIFQYYEEEERQRGNFPDRFSGHQFPNYSSELNVNALLLGDSALYLCASSLAFGRATNGYTFGSGTRLTVV.

The chain employs TRBV5-1 and TRBJ1-2; 9 bases fit TRBD1. V dropped 3 bases and J dropped 3; count of bases not matched to a gene: 3. There are 14 residues in the CDR3. Per germline, CDR1 SGHRS and CDR2 YFSETQ. The CDR3 sequence: CASSSRQGDYGYTF. In DNA, the CDR3 is TGCGCCAGCAGCTCTCGACAGGGGGACTATGGCTACACCTTC.

This chain uses TRBV19 with TRBJ2-5, with TRBD1 identical over 8 bases. Looked up from germline, CDR1 is LNHDA and CDR2 is SQIVND (reference sequence). The CDR3 loop spans 17 amino acids. Unmatched junction bases numbered 10, after V lost 0 bases and J lost 4 bases. The CDR3 loop is CASSIEFGTGPSETQYF. CDR3 coding DNA: TGTGCCAGTAGTATAGAATTCGGGACAGGCCCTTCAGAGACCCAGTACTTC.